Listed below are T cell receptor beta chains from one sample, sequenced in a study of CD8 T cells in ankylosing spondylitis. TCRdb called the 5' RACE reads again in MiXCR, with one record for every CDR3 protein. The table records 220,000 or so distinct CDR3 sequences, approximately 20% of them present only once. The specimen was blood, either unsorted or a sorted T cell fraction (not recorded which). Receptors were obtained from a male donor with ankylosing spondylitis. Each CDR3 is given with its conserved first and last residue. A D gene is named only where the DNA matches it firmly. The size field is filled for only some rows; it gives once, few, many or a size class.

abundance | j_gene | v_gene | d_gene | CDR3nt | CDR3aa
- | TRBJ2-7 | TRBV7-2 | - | TGTGCCAGCAGCTTGGAGGCGGGGACCCCCGAGCAGTACTTC | CASSLEAGTPEQYF
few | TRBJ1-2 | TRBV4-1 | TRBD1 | TGCGCCAGCAGCCAGACCCTGACAGGGAATAACTATGGCTACACCTTC | CASSQTLTGNNYGYTF
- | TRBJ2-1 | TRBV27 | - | TGTGCCAGCAGTTTAAGAGGGGAATCTAGTTCGGAGGAGCAGTTCTTC | CASSLRGESSSEEQFF
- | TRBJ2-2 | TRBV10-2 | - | TGCGCCGGGGCGCAGGGACCGAACACCGGGGAGCTGTTTTTT | CAGAQGPNTGELFF
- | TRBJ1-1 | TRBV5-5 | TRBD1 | TGTGCCAGCAGCCCGCGGACAGGTGACAACACTGAAGCTTTCTTT | CASSPRTGDNTEAFF
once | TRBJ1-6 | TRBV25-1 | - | TGTGCCAGCAGTGGACCAGGGGAAAATTCACCCCTCCACTTT | CASSGPGENSPLHF
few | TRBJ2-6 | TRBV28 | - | TGTGCCAGCAGTTGGGACGCTCCCTCTGGGGCCAACGCCCTGACTTTC | CASSWDAPSGANALTF
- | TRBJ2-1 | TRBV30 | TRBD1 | TGTGCCTGGGGACAGGCAGGCTACAATGAGCAGTTCTTC | CAWGQAGYNEQFF
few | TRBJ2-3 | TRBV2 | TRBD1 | TGTGCCACTCTGGGACAGGGCGAGGCAGATACGCAGTATTTT | CATLGQGEADTQYF
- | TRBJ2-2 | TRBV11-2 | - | TGTGCCAGCACTATGGGGGGGGAGCTGTTTTTT | CASTMGGELFF
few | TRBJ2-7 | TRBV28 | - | TGTGCCAGCAGCTTCTCACAAGGCGAGCAGTACTTC | CASSFSQGEQYF
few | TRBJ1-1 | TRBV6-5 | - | TGTGCCAGCAGTTACTCGGCAGGCATGGGCACTGAAGCTTTCTTT | CASSYSAGMGTEAFF
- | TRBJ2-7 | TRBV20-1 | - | TGCAGTGCTAGAGACCCCACAGGGCCCGAGCAGTACTTC | CSARDPTGPEQYF
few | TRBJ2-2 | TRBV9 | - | TGTGCCAGCAGCATCCCCCGACACGGGAGTGACACCGGGGAGCTGTTTTTT | CASSIPRHGSDTGELFF
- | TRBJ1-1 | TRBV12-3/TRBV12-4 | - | TGTGCCAGCAGTTTGAGTGACACGAACACTGAAGCTTTCTTT | CASSLSDTNTEAFF
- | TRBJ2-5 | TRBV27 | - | TGTGCCAGCAGTTTTATCCCAAACCAAGAGACCCAGTACTTC | CASSFIPNQETQYF
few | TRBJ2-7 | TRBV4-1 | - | TGCGCCAGCAGCCCGACAATGCGCGCGGACGAGCAGTACTTC | CASSPTMRADEQYF
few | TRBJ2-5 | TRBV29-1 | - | TGCAGCTCCCAAAATGGACAACAAGAGACCCAGTACTTC | CSSQNGQQETQYF
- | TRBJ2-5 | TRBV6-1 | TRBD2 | TGTGCCAGCAGTGAATATCCAGCGGGGGGGCCTGGAGAGACCCAGTACTTC | CASSEYPAGGPGETQYF
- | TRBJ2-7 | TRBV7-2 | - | TGTGCCAGCAGCTCCATCGGATACGAGCAGTACTTC | CASSSIGYEQYF
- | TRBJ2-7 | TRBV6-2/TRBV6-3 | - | TGTGCCAGCAGTTACTGGGGGCCGGGAGAGCAGTACTTC | CASSYWGPGEQYF
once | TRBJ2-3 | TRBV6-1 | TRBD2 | TGTGCCAGCAGTACCCCTCTAGCGGGAGTCTCAGATACGCAGTATTTT | CASSTPLAGVSDTQYF
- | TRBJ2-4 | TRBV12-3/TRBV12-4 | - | TGTGCCAGCGGGAGGCCTGGTCACATTCAGTACTTC | CASGRPGHIQYF
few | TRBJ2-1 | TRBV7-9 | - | TGTGCCAGCAGCTTAGATGGGGAGAGCGGGTTCTTC | CASSLDGESGFF
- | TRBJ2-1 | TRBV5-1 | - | TGCGCCAGCAGCTTGGCCGAGAAGCCCTCCTACAATGAGCAGTTCTTC | CASSLAEKPSYNEQFF
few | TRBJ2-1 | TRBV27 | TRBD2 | TGTGCCAGCAGCCCGGGGACTAGCGGCTCCTACAATGAGCAGTTCTTC | CASSPGTSGSYNEQFF
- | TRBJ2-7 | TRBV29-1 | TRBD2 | TGCAGCGTTGAAACGTCGGGAGGGCCGGGGGAGCAGTACTTC | CSVETSGGPGEQYF
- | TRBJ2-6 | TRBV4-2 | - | TGTGCCAGCAGCCAAGTCCCAAGCATTCTGGGGGCCAACGTCCTGACTTTC | CASSQVPSILGANVLTF
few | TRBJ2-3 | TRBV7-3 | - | TGTGCCAGCAGCTCAACGGGTGGTTACACAGATACGCAGTATTTT | CASSSTGGYTDTQYF
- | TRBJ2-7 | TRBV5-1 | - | TGCGCCAGCACCCTGGGGACGGGGGAGCAGTACTTC | CASTLGTGEQYF
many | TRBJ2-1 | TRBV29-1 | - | TGCAGCGTTGATTCAGAATACAATGAGCAGTTCTTC | CSVDSEYNEQFF
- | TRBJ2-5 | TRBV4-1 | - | TGCGCCAGCAGCCAATGGTCGGCCGGCCCGGACGAGGACCAGTACTTC | CASSQWSAGPDEDQYF